The rows below give T cell receptor beta chains drawn from one sample of a study of PD-1 blockade in classical Hodgkin lymphoma. Method: immunoSEQ multiplex PCR; TCRdb's copy keeps in-frame clones and lacks some. Among 13,000 to 15,000 clones, 55% to 70% were seen once, and the ten largest hold about 11%. Sequencing was performed on peripheral blood mononuclear cells (PBMCs), taken at baseline. Receptor source: a human donor with classical Hodgkin lymphoma. Each CDR3 is given with its conserved first and last residue. The D gene is left open where the match is weak. Only some rows state a clone size, as once, few, many or a class for expanded clones.

D: .
J: TRBJ2-7
V: TRBV28
size: .
DNA: TGTGCCACTACGGGCAGTCGACGGGAGCAGTACTTC
CDR3: CATTGSRREQYF

D: .
J: TRBJ1-1
V: TRBV30
size: medium-sized
DNA: TGTGCCTGGGAGAGGGCCTGGTACACTGAAGCTTTCTTT
CDR3: CAWERAWYTEAFF

D: .
J: TRBJ2-7
V: TRBV27
size: .
DNA: TGTGCCAGCATCGAAGCGGACGGGGCCTACGAGCAGTACTTC
CDR3: CASIEADGAYEQYF

D: TRBD1
J: TRBJ2-7
V: TRBV7-3
size: .
DNA: TGTGCCAGCAGCCCAGCCGGGACAGGGATCCACGAGCAGTACTTC
CDR3: CASSPAGTGIHEQYF

D: .
J: TRBJ2-7
V: TRBV5-6
size: once
DNA: TGTGCCAGCAGCTTGGACCGTTACGAGCAGTACTTC
CDR3: CASSLDRYEQYF

D: TRBD1
J: TRBJ1-2
V: TRBV18
size: .
DNA: TGTGCCAGCTCACCCGGGACAGACAACTATGGCTACACCTTC
CDR3: CASSPGTDNYGYTF

D: .
J: TRBJ2-1
V: TRBV7-8
size: .
DNA: TGTGCCAGCAGCTTAGATCAAGCGATTGAGCAGTTCTTC
CDR3: CASSLDQAIEQFF

D: .
J: TRBJ2-7
V: TRBV27
size: medium-sized
DNA: TGTGCCAGCAGTTTACAAGGGCAGGTCTACGAGCAGTACTTC
CDR3: CASSLQGQVYEQYF

D: .
J: TRBJ2-5
V: TRBV7-8
size: .
DNA: TGTGCCAGCAGCTTAGTTTGGGGGGCAACCCAAGAGACCCAGTACTTC
CDR3: CASSLVWGATQETQYF

D: .
J: TRBJ2-4
V: TRBV10-1
size: .
DNA: TGCGCCACCTCCACCACCAGGGTCGGCATTCAGTACTTC
CDR3: CATSTTRVGIQYF

D: .
J: TRBJ2-2
V: TRBV29-1
size: .
DNA: TGCAGCGTTGAAGAACCGACAGGACCCTCGAACACCGGGGAGCTGTTTTTT
CDR3: CSVEEPTGPSNTGELFF

D: .
J: TRBJ1-5
V: TRBV6-4
size: .
DNA: TGTGCCAGCAGCGCGGGCCCGGCGCAGCCCCAGCATTTT
CDR3: CASSAGPAQPQHF

D: TRBD2
J: TRBJ2-1
V: TRBV9
size: .
DNA: TGTGCCAGCAGGCCCGGGACTAGCGTCTACAATGAGCAGTTCTTC
CDR3: CASRPGTSVYNEQFF

D: TRBD2
J: TRBJ2-7
V: TRBV28
size: .
DNA: TGTGCCAGCAGTCTGTATCATAGCGGGAGCACCAAGCGGGGTGAGCAGTACTTC
CDR3: CASSLYHSGSTKRGEQYF

D: TRBD2
J: TRBJ2-1
V: TRBV19
size: medium-sized
DNA: TGTGCCAGTAGTATAGTACAGCCCCTAGCGGGGGGCCTAAACAATGAGCAGTTCTTC
CDR3: CASSIVQPLAGGLNNEQFF

D: .
J: TRBJ1-3
V: TRBV6-1
size: .
DNA: TGTGCCAGCAGTGTCGGGACGGCGAGCTCTGGAAACACCATATATTTT
CDR3: CASSVGTASSGNTIYF

D: .
J: TRBJ1-5
V: TRBV9
size: .
DNA: TGTGCCAGCAGCGAGGGAGGGTGGAGCAATCAGCCCCAGCATTTT
CDR3: CASSEGGWSNQPQHF

D: TRBD2
J: TRBJ2-5
V: TRBV2
size: .
DNA: TGTGCCAGCAGAGGAACGATTAGCGGGACGGAAGAGACCCAGTACTTC
CDR3: CASRGTISGTEETQYF

D: TRBD2
J: TRBJ2-5
V: TRBV28
size: .
DNA: TGTGCCAGCAGAAGAGGGACTAGCGGGATGCTAGAGACCCAGTACTTC
CDR3: CASRRGTSGMLETQYF

D: TRBD2
J: TRBJ2-1
V: TRBV5-1
size: .
DNA: TGCGCCAGCAGCTATGCGGGAGGGGGTTACAATGAGCAGTTCTTC
CDR3: CASSYAGGGYNEQFF